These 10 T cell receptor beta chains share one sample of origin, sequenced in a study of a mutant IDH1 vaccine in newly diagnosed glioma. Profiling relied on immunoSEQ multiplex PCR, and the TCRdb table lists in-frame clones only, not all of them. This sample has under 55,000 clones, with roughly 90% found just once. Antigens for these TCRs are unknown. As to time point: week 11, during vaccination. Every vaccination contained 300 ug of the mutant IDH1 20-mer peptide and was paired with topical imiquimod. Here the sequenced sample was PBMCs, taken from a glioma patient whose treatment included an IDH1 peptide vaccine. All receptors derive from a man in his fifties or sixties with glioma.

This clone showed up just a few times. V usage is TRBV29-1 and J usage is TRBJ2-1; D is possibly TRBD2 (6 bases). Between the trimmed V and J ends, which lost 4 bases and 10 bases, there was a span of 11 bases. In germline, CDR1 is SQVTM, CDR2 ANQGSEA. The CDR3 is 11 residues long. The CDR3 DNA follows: TGCAGCGTTGTCTGGAGGGCCGAGCAGTTCTTC. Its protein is CSVVWRAEQFF.

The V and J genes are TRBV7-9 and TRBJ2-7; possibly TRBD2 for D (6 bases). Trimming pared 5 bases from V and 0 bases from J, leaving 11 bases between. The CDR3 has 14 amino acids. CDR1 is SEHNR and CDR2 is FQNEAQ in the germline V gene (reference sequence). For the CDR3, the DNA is TGTGCCAGCAGCCCCCGGGAGAGCTCCTACGAGCAGTACTTC. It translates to CASSPRESSYEQYF.

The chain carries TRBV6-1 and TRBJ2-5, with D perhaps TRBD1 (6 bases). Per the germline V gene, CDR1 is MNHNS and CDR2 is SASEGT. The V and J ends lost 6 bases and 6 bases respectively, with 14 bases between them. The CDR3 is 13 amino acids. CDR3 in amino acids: CASSSGVGQTQYF. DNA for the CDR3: TGTGCCAGCAGCTCAGGGGTTGGTCAGACCCAGTACTTC.

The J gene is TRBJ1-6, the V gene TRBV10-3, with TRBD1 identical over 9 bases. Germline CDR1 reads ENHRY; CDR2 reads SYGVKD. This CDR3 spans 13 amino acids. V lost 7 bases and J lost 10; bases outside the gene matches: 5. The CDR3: CAIKQGTGSPLHF. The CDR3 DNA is TGTGCCATCAAACAGGGGACAGGGTCACCCCTCCACTTT.

For the CDR3, the DNA is TGTGCCAGCAGTCCTTGGACTAGCGGGAACGAGCAGTACTTC. This encodes CASSPWTSGNEQYF. This sequence joins TRBV6-5 and TRBJ2-7, with 12 positions matching TRBD2. CDR1 and CDR2 from the germline V gene are MNHEY and SVGAGI. The CDR3 has 14 amino acids. V trimming: 5 bases; J trimming: 5 bases; junction bases outside the gene matches: 4.

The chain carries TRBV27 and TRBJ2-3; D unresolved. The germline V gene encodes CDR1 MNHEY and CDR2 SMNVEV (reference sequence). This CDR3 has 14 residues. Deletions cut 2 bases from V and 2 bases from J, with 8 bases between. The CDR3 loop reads CASSLRLNTDTQYF. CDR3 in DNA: TGTGCCAGCAGTTTAAGGCTCAACACAGATACGCAGTATTTT.

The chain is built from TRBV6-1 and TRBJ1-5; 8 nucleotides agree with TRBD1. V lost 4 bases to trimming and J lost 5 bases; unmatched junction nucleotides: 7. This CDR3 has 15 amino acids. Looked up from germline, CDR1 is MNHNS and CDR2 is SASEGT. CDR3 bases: TGTGCCAGCAGTGCCTTCGGGACAGGCGATCAGCCCCAGCATTTT. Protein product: CASSAFGTGDQPQHF.

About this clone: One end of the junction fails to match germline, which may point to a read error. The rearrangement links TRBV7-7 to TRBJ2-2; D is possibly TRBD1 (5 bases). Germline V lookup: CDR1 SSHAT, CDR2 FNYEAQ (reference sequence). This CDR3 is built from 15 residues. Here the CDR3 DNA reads TGTGCTAGCAGCCCCCTGGCCTCAGGGACCGGGGAGCTGTTTTTT. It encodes CASSPLASGTGELFF.

DNA for the CDR3: TGTGCCAGCAGCCCAGGGACAGAAAACACCGGGGAGCTGTTTTTT. Its protein product is CASSPGTENTGELFF. The chain couples TRBV9 to TRBJ2-2; 7 nucleotides align to TRBD1. The CDR3 runs 15 residues. J gave up 2 bases and V 4 bases, and 5 bases lay outside the gene matches. Germline-derived CDR1 and CDR2 are SGDLS and YYNGEE.

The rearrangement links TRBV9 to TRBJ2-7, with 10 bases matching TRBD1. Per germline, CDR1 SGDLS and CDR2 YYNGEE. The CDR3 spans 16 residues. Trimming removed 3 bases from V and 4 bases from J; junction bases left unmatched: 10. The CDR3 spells CASSAGPPGQGYEQYF. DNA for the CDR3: TGTGCCAGCAGCGCCGGACCACCGGGACAGGGGTACGAGCAGTACTTC.